This T cell receptor beta chain originates from a study of molecular identifiers for immune sequencing clone quantification. The naive CD8 libraries originated from between 20,000 and 1,000,000 sorted cells and drew on 10%, 30% or 50% RNA. This clonotype was observed many times. In TCRdb, the PCR reads were re-called with MiXCR into one record per CDR3 protein. The sample includes about 640,000 distinct CDR3 sequences, just under 20% of them seen just once. The CDR3 is 14 amino acids. Germline lookup yields CDR1 SEHNR and CDR2 FQNEAQ (reference sequence). Trimming left V 5 bases short and J 5 bases short, with 16 bases between.

Sequencing used naive CD8+ T cells from blood, with Jurkat cell RNA spiked in. Subset defined: FACS-sorted CD8+CD4-CCR7+CD45RA+ naive T cells. This receptor was taken from a human donor in good health. Some libraries in this study had Jurkat cell RNA spiked in. The chain combines TRBV7-9 with TRBJ2-7; D is possibly TRBD2 (5 bases). CDR3 sequence reads: CASSDSRVLHEQYF. In DNA, the CDR3 is TGTGCCAGCAGCGACTCGCGGGTATTGCACGAGCAGTACTTC.